This TCR beta chain was recovered during a study of T cell responses to AZD1222 COVID-19 vaccine. The study's findings and limits: At baseline, just 5 or 6 AZD1222 recipients tested seropositive. Researchers report vaccine-associated CD4 TCRs spanning spike, with dominance at 160-218 and 743-854. Clonal diversity may have been underestimated in mostly white British donors.

The table came from immunoSEQ multiplex PCR; TCRdb's copy has only in-frame clones and leaves some out. This table holds 140,000 or so clones, around nine tenths found once. A note on this clone: Antigen unknown.

The CDR3 consists of 15 residues. V gave up 5 bases and J gave up 1 base, with 11 bases separating them. Germline V gives CDR1 SEHNR, CDR2 FQNEAQ (reference sequence). The chain has TRBV7-9 and TRBJ2-2, with D maybe TRBD2 (5 bases). The material sequenced was peripheral blood, taken on day 0 of AZD1222 vaccination. This clonotype originated in an adult in good health. CDR3 in amino acids: CASSPPGWNTGELFF. CDR3 DNA: TGTGCCAGCAGCCCACCGGGATGGAACACCGGGGAGCTGTTTTTT. The whole variable domain, filled in from reference TRBV7-9 and TRBJ2-2, reads DTGVSQNPRHKITKRGQNVTFRCDPISEHNRLYWYRQTLGQGPEFLTYFQNEAQLEKSRLLSDRFSAERPKGSFSTLEIQRTEQGDSAMYLCASSPPGWNTGELFFGEGSRLTVL.